These 25 T cell receptor beta chains originate from one sample sequenced in a study of neoadjuvant nivolumab and ipilimumab in lung cancer. Only in-frame clones appear in the TCRdb table, and some are missing; sequencing was by immunoSEQ multiplex PCR. Among roughly 14,000 clones listed, less than 75% were seen once. The source was peripheral blood, collected after neoadjuvant nivolumab, alone or with ipilimumab, at or shortly before surgery. The receptors originated from an adult with non-small cell lung cancer.

The CDR3 sequence is CASSSDIYNEQFF. DNA of the CDR3: TGTGCCAGCAGTTCGGACATCTACAATGAGCAGTTCTTC. This chain uses TRBV6-1 with TRBJ2-1; TRBD1 might be the D (5 bases). CDR1 and CDR2 (germline): MNHNS, SASEGT. CDR3 size: 13 residues. V was pared by 5 bases and J by 3 bases, with 8 bases between.

This chain links TRBV5-1 with TRBJ2-7; TRBD2 matches at 12 bases. Unmatched junction bases numbered 11, after V lost 4 bases and J lost 3 bases. Germline lookup yields CDR1 SGHRS and CDR2 YFSETQ. The CDR3 consists of 17 residues. In DNA form, the CDR3 reads TGCGCCAGCAGCCCCTCGACTAGCGGGAGTTTCAGCTACGAGCAGTACTTC. Translated: CASSPSTSGSFSYEQYF. The variable domain in full, with the rest retrieved from reference TRBV5-1 and TRBJ2-7, is KAGVTQTPRYLIKTRGQQVTLSCSPISGHRSVSWYQQTPGQGLQFLFEYFSETQRNKGNFPGRFSGRQFSNSRSEMNVSTLELGDSALYLCASSPSTSGSFSYEQYFGPGTRLTVT.

V and J are TRBV7-9 and TRBJ1-2; tentative D call: TRBD1 (5 bases). V dropped 5 bases and J dropped 4 bases, with 8 bases sitting between them. Germline V lookup: CDR1 SEHNR, CDR2 FQNEAQ (reference sequence). CDR3 length: 12 residues. CDR3: CASSPGTYGYTF. Written as DNA, the CDR3 is TGTGCCAGCAGCCCCGGGACCTATGGCTACACCTTC.

This clone was seen a single time. This chain connects TRBV7-2 to TRBJ2-5; D remains unclear. Between the trimmed V and J ends, which lost 0 bases and 4 bases, there was a span of 3 bases. The germline V gene encodes CDR1 SGHTA and CDR2 FQGNSA. The CDR3 covers 12 residues. The CDR3 reads CASSLARETQYF. The CDR3 DNA reads as TGTGCCAGCAGCTTAGCGCGAGAGACCCAGTACTTC.

This chain connects TRBV2 to TRBJ2-7; D uncertain. The CDR3 consists of 10 residues. V dropped 3 bases and J dropped 10 bases, with 7 bases sitting between them. Germline values: CDR1 SNHLY, CDR2 FYNNEI. CDR3 coding DNA: TGTGCCAGCAGTGAGGGTAAACAGTACTTC. Protein: CASSEGKQYF.

This chain joins TRBV7-9 and TRBJ1-1; TRBD1 is a possible D gene (6 bases). V gave up 0 bases and J gave up 1 base, with 15 bases separating them. Germline assignment: CDR1 SEHNR and CDR2 FQNEAQ (reference sequence). The length of the CDR3 is 17 residues. The CDR3 is CASSLAGQGWGNTEAFF. CDR3 nucleotide sequence: TGTGCCAGCAGCTTAGCGGGCCAGGGGTGGGGGAACACTGAAGCTTTCTTT.

The CDR3 region is CASSKRPGTSGRANEQFF. The DNA of the CDR3 is TGTGCCAGCAGCAAGCGTCCCGGGACTAGCGGGAGGGCGAATGAGCAGTTCTTC. This rearrangement joins TRBV11-2 to TRBJ2-1, with TRBD2 matching 16 bases. J lost 7 bases, V lost 5 bases, and 11 bases had no gene match. The CDR3 covers 18 residues. Germline V gives CDR1 SGHAT, CDR2 FQNNGV.

The chain links TRBV11-2 to TRBJ2-2; maybe TRBD2 (5 bases). The V gene's germline CDR1 is SGHAT and CDR2 FQNNGV. The V end was cut by 3 bases, the J end by 5 bases, with 13 bases between. The CDR3 consists of 15 residues. CDR3 sequence: CASSFREGGTGELFF. The CDR3 DNA reads TGTGCCAGCAGCTTCCGAGAGGGTGGGACCGGGGAGCTGTTTTTT.

The chain has TRBV5-1 and TRBJ1-2; 7 bases fit TRBD1. V shed 1 base, J shed 4 bases, and the junction held 7 bases outside the gene matches. The CDR3 length is 15 residues. CDR1 SGHRS and CDR2 YFSETQ come from the germline V gene. The CDR3 region has the DNA TGCGCCAGCAGCTTGACGGGAGCAGGGGGCTATGGCTACACCTTC. Residues: CASSLTGAGGYGYTF.

The rearrangement joins TRBV30 to TRBJ1-1; D is unresolved. V shed 8 bases and J shed 5 bases, with 9 bases lying between them. This CDR3 has 10 residues. Germline CDR1 and CDR2: GTSNPN and SVGIG (reference sequence). The CDR3 sequence: CAGRGTEAFF. In nucleotides, the CDR3 is TGTGCCGGTCGGGGTACTGAAGCTTTCTTT.

The chain employs TRBV11-3 and TRBJ2-7, with unresolved D. This CDR3 is built from 15 residues. V lost 5 bases to trimming and J lost 7 bases, with 21 bases between them. Germline CDR1 SGHNT, CDR2 YENEEA. The DNA for the CDR3 is TGTGCCAGCAGCCCCCGGCTGACTTACGATTTGGAGCAGTACTTC. Its protein product is CASSPRLTYDLEQYF. Based on the CDR3 plus reference TRBV11-3 and TRBJ2-7, the full variable domain is EAGVVQSPRYKIIEKKQPVAFWCNPISGHNTLYWYLQNLGQGPELLIRYENEEAVDDSQLPKDRFSAERLKGVDSTLKIQPAELGDSAVYLCASSPRLTYDLEQYFGPGTRLTVT.

The chain links TRBV4-1 to TRBJ2-4; D not certain. The germline V gene encodes CDR1 MGHRA and CDR2 YSYEKL. CDR3 length: 17 residues. Trimming stripped 1 base from V and 3 bases from J, with 16 bases between. CDR3 nucleotide sequence: TGCGCCAGCAGCCAAGGTAGACCAACTTTATTCAAAAACATTCAGTACTTC. It specifies CASSQGRPTLFKNIQYF.

The chain joins TRBV18 to TRBJ2-7, with 11 bases fitting TRBD2. The CDR3 runs 16 residues. The V and J ends lost 2 bases and 5 bases, in that order; junction bases with no gene match: 8. Per germline, CDR1 KGHSH and CDR2 LQKENI. CDR3 in DNA: TGTGCCAGCTCACCAGGGCTAGCGGGAGGTTGGGACGAGCAGTACTTC. Amino acid sequence: CASSPGLAGGWDEQYF.

The J gene is TRBJ1-1, the V gene TRBV11-3; D possibly corresponds to TRBD1 (5 bases). This CDR3 is built from 13 residues. In germline, CDR1 is SGHNT, CDR2 YENEEA. V lost 5 bases to trimming and J lost 4 bases, with 11 bases between them. The CDR3 region is CASSPERGTEAFF. The CDR3 nucleotides are TGTGCCAGCAGCCCGGAGAGGGGCACTGAAGCTTTCTTT.

V and J are TRBV2 and TRBJ2-5, with D unresolved. CDR1 is SNHLY, CDR2 FYNNEI, per germline. V was pared by 4 bases and J by 3 bases, with 12 bases between. This CDR3 contains 14 residues. For the CDR3, the DNA is TGTGCCAGCAGTGTGACTTCCAGAGAAGAGACCCAGTACTTC. It is translated as CASSVTSREETQYF.

This clone was observed a handful of times. The gene calls are TRBV6-5 and TRBJ2-7; D is ambiguous. Germline CDR1 MNHEY, CDR2 SVGAGI. CDR3 size: 13 residues. Trimming took 7 bases from V and 4 from J, leaving 14 bases between them. CDR3 sequence: CASTPPGVYEQYF. As DNA, the CDR3 is TGTGCCAGCACCCCGCCTGGTGTGTACGAGCAGTACTTC.

CDR3 protein: CSVDGQGREQYF. For the CDR3, the DNA is TGCAGCGTTGACGGGCAGGGTCGCGAGCAGTACTTC. The rearrangement links TRBV29-1 to TRBJ2-7; D is perhaps TRBD1 (5 bases). The CDR3 loop spans 12 amino acids. The germline V and J ends were trimmed by 3 bases and 6 bases, with 12 bases remaining between them. Germline CDR1 reads SQVTM; CDR2 reads ANQGSEA.

This chain connects TRBV18 to TRBJ2-7; D call uncertain. V was cut by 3 bases and J by 3 bases, with 12 bases left in between. The CDR3 has 14 residues. Germline V gives CDR1 KGHSH, CDR2 LQKENI. This CDR3 is CASSPATGRYEQYF. CDR3 coding DNA: TGTGCCAGCTCACCGGCCACCGGCCGCTACGAGCAGTACTTC.

The CDR3 coding sequence is TGCGCCAGCAGCTTGTTCCCCGCAGGGGATCCCGGGGAGCTGTTTTTT. Its translation is CASSLFPAGDPGELFF. This chain links TRBV5-1 with TRBJ2-2; possibly TRBD1 for D (6 bases). Trimming cost V 1 base and J 6 bases, with 16 bases left between them. The CDR3 totals 16 residues. CDR1 SGHRS and CDR2 YFSETQ come from the germline V gene.

This clone was seen once. The V and J genes are TRBV5-1 and TRBJ2-1; no definite D call. The CDR3 is 13 amino acids. The V and J ends lost 1 base and 6 bases respectively, with 8 bases between them. Germline loops: CDR1 SGHRS, CDR2 YFSETQ. The CDR3 DNA reads as TGCGCCAGCAGCTTGCACGACTTCAATGAGCAGTTCTTC. It yields the protein CASSLHDFNEQFF.

The chain joins TRBV29-1 to TRBJ2-1, with D perhaps being TRBD1 or TRBD2 (5 bases each). Deletions cut 5 bases from V and 7 bases from J, with 18 bases between. CDR3 length: 14 amino acids. Germline CDR1 and CDR2: SQVTM and ANQGSEA. The CDR3 nucleotides are TGCAGCGTTCAGGGTGGTCTAGCCCCGAATGAGCAGTTCTTC. Protein sequence: CSVQGGLAPNEQFF.

V gene TRBV7-6 combines with J gene TRBJ2-1; D might be TRBD2 (5 bases). The CDR3 is made up of 11 amino acids. CDR1 is SGHVS, CDR2 FNYEAQ, per germline. Trimming cost V 1 base and J 10 bases, with 5 bases left between them. The CDR3 DNA is TGTGCCAGCAGCTTAGGCGGGGAGCAGTTCTTC. It codes for CASSLGGEQFF.

The table lists this clone with a few counts. This sequence joins TRBV30 and TRBJ1-1; possibly TRBD1 for D (5 bases). V lost 2 bases to trimming and J lost 11 bases, with 12 bases between them. Looked up from germline, CDR1 is GTSNPN and CDR2 is SVGIG (reference sequence). This CDR3 comprises 11 residues. CDR3 nucleotide sequence: TGTGCCTGGAGTAGCCAGGGAGGGGCTTTCTTT. Translating it yields CAWSSQGGAFF.

This chain connects TRBV29-1 to TRBJ1-1, with D unclear. The germline CDR1 and CDR2 sequences are SQVTM and ANQGSEA. The V and J ends lost 3 bases and 4 bases respectively, with 12 bases between them. This CDR3 comprises 13 residues. Here the CDR3 reads CSVDVDQTTEAFF. In DNA form, the CDR3 reads TGCAGCGTTGACGTCGATCAGACCACTGAAGCTTTCTTT.

The genes are TRBV6-5 and TRBJ2-5, with D possibly called TRBD1 or TRBD2 (5 bases each). CDR1 MNHEY and CDR2 SVGAGI come from the germline V gene. The CDR3 is made up of 14 amino acids. V was pared by 2 bases and J by 5 bases, with 12 bases between. The CDR3 nucleotides are TGTGCCAGCAGTTACGGGGGAGTAGGGGAGACCCAGTACTTC. It codes for CASSYGGVGETQYF.